A selection of T cell receptor beta chains follows, all from one sample in a study of patients and donors after allogeneic stem cell transplantation. Each CDR3 protein gets one entry after TCRdb re-called the RT-PCR reads with MiXCR. The repertoire holds about a million distinct CDR3 sequences, with under 20% as singletons. Input material: blood, either unsorted or a sorted T cell fraction (not recorded which). These receptors were collected from a human donor who was either an allogeneic HSCT recipient or a stem cell or donor lymphocyte infusion donor (not recorded which). It is not recorded whose cells these are; they may come from a transplant donor. Both conserved end residues are part of each CDR3. A D gene is named only where the DNA matches it firmly. A clone size is listed for some rows: how often the clone was seen (once, few, many), or a class if it is expanded.

d_gene: -
j_gene: TRBJ1-1
v_gene: TRBV9
abundance: few
CDR3aa: CASSVGQGFTEAFF
CDR3nt: TGTGCCAGCAGCGTAGGTCAGGGTTTCACTGAAGCTTTCTTT

d_gene: -
j_gene: TRBJ2-1
v_gene: TRBV7-3
abundance: -
CDR3aa: CASSPGSRAQFF
CDR3nt: TGTGCCAGCAGCCCCGGGTCCAGGGCGCAGTTCTTC

d_gene: -
j_gene: TRBJ2-1
v_gene: TRBV6-4
abundance: -
CDR3aa: CASSRTTLVTYNEQFF
CDR3nt: TGTGCCAGCAGTCGGACGACACTAGTTACCTACAATGAGCAGTTCTTC

d_gene: -
j_gene: TRBJ1-3
v_gene: TRBV6-5
abundance: -
CDR3aa: CASSYGGPFSGNTIYF
CDR3nt: TGTGCCAGCAGTTACGGAGGGCCTTTCTCTGGAAACACCATATATTTT

d_gene: -
j_gene: TRBJ2-7
v_gene: TRBV4-3
abundance: few
CDR3aa: CASSQDRFVYEQYF
CDR3nt: TGCGCCAGCAGCCAAGATCGGTTCGTCTACGAGCAGTACTTC

d_gene: -
j_gene: TRBJ2-5
v_gene: TRBV25-1
abundance: -
CDR3aa: CASSDVTRRETQYF
CDR3nt: TGTGCCAGCAGTGATGTTACCCGGCGGGAGACCCAGTACTTC

d_gene: TRBD2
j_gene: TRBJ2-7
v_gene: TRBV20-1
abundance: few
CDR3aa: CSARSPGLAGYEQYF
CDR3nt: TGCAGTGCTAGGTCTCCGGGACTAGCGGGTTACGAGCAGTACTTC

d_gene: -
j_gene: TRBJ2-2
v_gene: TRBV9
abundance: -
CDR3aa: CASSVGAVNTGELFF
CDR3nt: TGTGCCAGCAGCGTAGGGGCGGTGAACACCGGGGAGCTGTTTTTT

d_gene: -
j_gene: TRBJ1-2
v_gene: TRBV9
abundance: -
CDR3aa: CASSVEGGSYTF
CDR3nt: TGTGCCAGCAGCGTAGAAGGAGGGAGCTACACCTTC

d_gene: TRBD1
j_gene: TRBJ2-2
v_gene: TRBV27
abundance: -
CDR3aa: CASSWQTGRHTGELFF
CDR3nt: TGTGCCAGCAGTTGGCAGACAGGGCGACACACCGGGGAGCTGTTTTTT

d_gene: -
j_gene: TRBJ2-2
v_gene: TRBV4-2
abundance: -
CDR3aa: CASSQVPGRGTGELFF
CDR3nt: TGTGCCAGCAGCCAAGTCCCAGGTCGGGGCACCGGGGAGCTGTTTTTT

d_gene: -
j_gene: TRBJ1-2
v_gene: TRBV12-3/TRBV12-4
abundance: -
CDR3aa: CASSPGTLTANGYTF
CDR3nt: TGTGCCAGCAGCCCCGGGACCCTAACGGCTAATGGCTACACCTTC

d_gene: TRBD1
j_gene: TRBJ1-2
v_gene: TRBV3-1
abundance: -
CDR3aa: CASSLDYRGHDYGYTF
CDR3nt: TGTGCCAGCAGCCTAGACTACAGGGGGCACGACTATGGCTACACCTTC

d_gene: -
j_gene: TRBJ1-5
v_gene: TRBV7-9
abundance: few
CDR3aa: CASSQGLGGVNQPQHF
CDR3nt: TGTGCCAGCAGCCAAGGACTAGGGGGAGTCAATCAGCCCCAGCATTTT

d_gene: -
j_gene: TRBJ2-7
v_gene: TRBV11-1
abundance: few
CDR3aa: CASRSGLLYEQYF
CDR3nt: TGTGCCAGCAGGTCGGGTCTACTTTACGAGCAGTACTTC

d_gene: -
j_gene: TRBJ2-7
v_gene: TRBV11-1
abundance: -
CDR3aa: CASSLERQGGYEQYF
CDR3nt: TGTGCCAGCAGCTTAGAACGGCAGGGGGGGTACGAGCAGTACTTC

d_gene: TRBD1
j_gene: TRBJ2-1
v_gene: TRBV7-8
abundance: few
CDR3aa: CASSFQGTGFDEQFF
CDR3nt: TGTGCCAGCAGCTTTCAAGGGACAGGGTTCGATGAGCAGTTCTTC

d_gene: -
j_gene: TRBJ1-2
v_gene: TRBV12-3/TRBV12-4
abundance: few
CDR3aa: CASSLGRGSDSYGYTF
CDR3nt: TGTGCCAGCAGTTTAGGCCGCGGTAGTGACTCTTATGGCTACACCTTC

d_gene: TRBD1
j_gene: TRBJ1-4
v_gene: TRBV2
abundance: -
CDR3aa: CASSAHRGAANEKLFF
CDR3nt: TGTGCCAGCAGTGCCCACAGGGGGGCGGCTAATGAAAAACTGTTTTTT

d_gene: TRBD1
j_gene: TRBJ1-2
v_gene: TRBV7-2
abundance: -
CDR3aa: CASSLVTGGNYGYTF
CDR3nt: TGTGCCAGCAGCTTAGTAACAGGGGGCAACTATGGCTACACCTTC

d_gene: -
j_gene: TRBJ2-1
v_gene: TRBV12-5
abundance: few
CDR3aa: CASGLVRLTYATHEQFF
CDR3nt: TGTGCTAGTGGTTTGGTACGCTTGACCTACGCGACACATGAGCAGTTCTTC

d_gene: -
j_gene: TRBJ2-5
v_gene: TRBV12-3/TRBV12-4
abundance: few
CDR3aa: CASSFVAEEETQYF
CDR3nt: TGTGCCAGCAGTTTTGTAGCGGAAGAAGAGACCCAGTACTTC

d_gene: -
j_gene: TRBJ2-1
v_gene: TRBV20-1
abundance: -
CDR3aa: CSARGGAIGSSYNEQIF
CDR3nt: TGCAGTGCCCGAGGAGGAGCGATCGGTTCTTCCTACAATGAGCAGATCTTC

d_gene: -
j_gene: TRBJ1-2
v_gene: TRBV7-9
abundance: once
CDR3aa: CASSLGAGHYGYTF
CDR3nt: TGTGCCAGCAGCTTAGGGGCAGGGCACTATGGCTACACCTTC

d_gene: TRBD1
j_gene: TRBJ1-2
v_gene: TRBV12-3/TRBV12-4
abundance: -
CDR3aa: CASRPPGTGVYGYTF
CDR3nt: TGTGCCAGCAGACCCCCCGGGACAGGGGTCTATGGCTACACCTTC

d_gene: TRBD2
j_gene: TRBJ2-3
v_gene: TRBV12-3/TRBV12-4
abundance: -
CDR3aa: CASLLMASGGTDTQYF
CDR3nt: TGTGCCAGCCTCTTAATGGCTAGCGGGGGAACAGATACGCAGTATTTT

d_gene: TRBD1
j_gene: TRBJ1-1
v_gene: TRBV5-1
abundance: -
CDR3aa: CASSLAGDRGLGTEAFF
CDR3nt: TGCGCCAGCAGCTTGGCTGGGGACAGGGGGCTGGGGACTGAAGCTTTCTTT

d_gene: TRBD2
j_gene: TRBJ2-3
v_gene: TRBV25-1
abundance: -
CDR3aa: CVSSDPRGTDTQYF
CDR3nt: TGTGTCAGCAGTGATCCGCGGGGGACAGATACGCAGTATTTT

d_gene: -
j_gene: TRBJ1-1
v_gene: TRBV12-3/TRBV12-4
abundance: many
CDR3aa: CASGGVAEAFF
CDR3nt: TGTGCCAGCGGCGGGGTGGCTGAAGCTTTCTTT

d_gene: TRBD2
j_gene: TRBJ2-7
v_gene: TRBV24-1
abundance: few
CDR3aa: CATSDSSGSPYEQYF
CDR3nt: TGTGCCACCAGTGACTCTAGCGGTTCTCCCTACGAGCAGTACTTC

d_gene: -
j_gene: TRBJ2-1
v_gene: TRBV20-1
abundance: -
CDR3aa: CSASPPVRKAYNEQFF
CDR3nt: TGCAGTGCTAGTCCCCCGGTGAGAAAGGCCTACAATGAGCAGTTCTTC

d_gene: -
j_gene: TRBJ2-1
v_gene: TRBV24-1
abundance: few
CDR3aa: CATSDLQSVGNEQFF
CDR3nt: TGTGCCACCAGTGATTTGCAATCCGTCGGCAATGAGCAGTTCTTC

d_gene: -
j_gene: TRBJ2-1
v_gene: TRBV5-1
abundance: -
CDR3aa: CASSPPQGAGGEEQFF
CDR3nt: TGCGCCAGCAGCCCGCCACAGGGGGCGGGAGGAGAGGAGCAGTTCTTC

d_gene: TRBD2
j_gene: TRBJ2-1
v_gene: TRBV12-3/TRBV12-4
abundance: few
CDR3aa: CASSAGTSGRAQQFF
CDR3nt: TGTGCCAGCAGTGCCGGGACTAGCGGGAGGGCTCAGCAGTTCTTC

d_gene: TRBD2
j_gene: TRBJ2-2
v_gene: TRBV2
abundance: -
CDR3aa: CASRPTSGGVGTGELFF
CDR3nt: TGTGCCAGCAGGCCGACTAGCGGGGGGGTCGGCACCGGGGAGCTGTTTTTT

d_gene: TRBD2
j_gene: TRBJ2-3
v_gene: TRBV7-8
abundance: many
CDR3aa: CASSLRRLAGVTDTQYF
CDR3nt: TGTGCCAGCAGCTTAAGGAGACTAGCGGGAGTCACAGATACGCAGTATTTT

d_gene: -
j_gene: TRBJ1-5
v_gene: TRBV20-1
abundance: -
CDR3aa: CSARDPGEGLWGPQHF
CDR3nt: TGCAGTGCTAGAGACCCCGGGGAGGGGCTATGGGGACCCCAGCATTTT

d_gene: -
j_gene: TRBJ2-5
v_gene: TRBV5-1
abundance: -
CDR3aa: CASSLQGREETQYF
CDR3nt: TGCGCCAGCAGCTTGCAGGGTCGGGAAGAGACCCAGTACTTC

d_gene: TRBD1
j_gene: TRBJ2-7
v_gene: TRBV3-1
abundance: few
CDR3aa: CASSQEPIRDRDHEQYF
CDR3nt: TGTGCCAGCAGCCAAGAACCCATCCGGGACAGGGACCACGAGCAGTACTTC

d_gene: -
j_gene: TRBJ1-2
v_gene: TRBV7-9
abundance: many
CDR3aa: CASSSQGGGYTF
CDR3nt: TGTGCCAGCAGCTCCCAGGGTGGGGGCTACACCTTC

d_gene: -
j_gene: TRBJ2-1
v_gene: TRBV12-3/TRBV12-4
abundance: few
CDR3aa: CASSSLLANPYNEQFF
CDR3nt: TGTGCCAGCAGTTCACTCCTAGCGAACCCTTACAATGAGCAGTTCTTC

d_gene: -
j_gene: TRBJ1-4
v_gene: TRBV28
abundance: few
CDR3aa: CASSFLTGLGEKLFF
CDR3nt: TGTGCCAGCAGTTTCCTGACAGGATTAGGGGAAAAACTGTTTTTT

d_gene: -
j_gene: TRBJ1-5
v_gene: TRBV15
abundance: few
CDR3aa: CATSRDGNRAQPQHF
CDR3nt: TGTGCCACCAGCAGAGATGGGAACAGGGCCCAACCCCAGCATTTT

d_gene: -
j_gene: TRBJ2-1
v_gene: TRBV19
abundance: -
CDR3aa: CASSTPGLSLEQFF
CDR3nt: TGTGCCAGTAGTACCCCGGGACTTTCCCTTGAGCAGTTCTTC

d_gene: -
j_gene: TRBJ1-1
v_gene: TRBV29-1
abundance: few
CDR3aa: CSVTKGGYTEAFF
CDR3nt: TGCAGCGTTACCAAGGGTGGGTACACTGAAGCTTTCTTT

d_gene: TRBD2
j_gene: TRBJ2-3
v_gene: TRBV9
abundance: -
CDR3aa: CASSVGLAGGPSDTQYF
CDR3nt: TGTGCCAGCAGCGTAGGTTTGGCGGGAGGGCCATCAGATACGCAGTATTTT